This record concerns one T cell receptor (beta chain) sequence. This entry belongs to a study of control samples from healthy donors and cancer patients. The germline gives CDR1 SEHNR, CDR2 FQNEAQ (reference sequence). The CDR3 contains 15 residues. The V gene lost 2 bases and the J gene lost 3 bases, with 13 bases spanning the gap. Here immunoSEQ multiplex PCR was the method, and the copy in TCRdb shows in-frame clones only, minus some. The sample yields about 120,000 clones, around 87% seen once. This clonotype was sampled from a man aged 60-69 years in good health. The sequencing input was blood. The chain uses TRBV7-9 and TRBJ1-2, with a possible D match to TRBD1 (5 bases). For the CDR3, the DNA is TGTGCCAGCAGCTTATCGGGGGTGTGGGACTATGGCTACACCTTC. This translates into CASSLSGVWDYGYTF.